This is a list of T cell receptor beta chains from one sample in a study of T cell responses to AZD1222 COVID-19 vaccine. The data were produced by immunoSEQ multiplex PCR, yet TCRdb's version contains in-frame clones alone and is incomplete. The table includes under 150,000 clones, more than 85% detected once. The specimen was peripheral blood, collected on day 0 of AZD1222 vaccination. The receptors were sampled from an adult in good health. The CDR3 runs from the conserved cysteine through the conserved F or W. The order of the fields is D gene, J gene, clone size, V gene, CDR3 DNA, CDR3 protein. D genes are given only for firm matches. Size values are once, few and many counts, or a class for expanded clones, and some rows have none.

TRBD2,TRBJ2-1,NA,TRBV5-4,TGTGCCAGCAGCGATAGCTGGGGAGGGTACAATGAGCAGTTCTTC,CASSDSWGGYNEQFF
TRBD1,TRBJ1-1,once,TRBV11-2,TGTGCCAGCAGCTGGGACAGGGACACTGAAGCTTTCTTT,CASSWDRDTEAFF
NA,TRBJ1-3,NA,TRBV7-8,TGTGCCAGCAGCTTAGGTTGGCTCGACTCTGGAAACACCATATATTTT,CASSLGWLDSGNTIYF
NA,TRBJ2-1,NA,TRBV7-9,TGTGCCAGCAGCTTTCTTGTACAATCCGAGCAGTTCTTC,CASSFLVQSEQFF
TRBD1,TRBJ2-7,NA,TRBV6-2/TRBV6-3,TGTGCCAGCAGTTACCCTGGACAGGGTGAAATGATCTCCTACGAGCAGTACTTC,CASSYPGQGEMISYEQYF
NA,TRBJ1-6,NA,TRBV2,TGTGCCAGCAGGGCGGAGGGAGGTAATTCACCCCTCCACTTT,CASRAEGGNSPLHF
NA,TRBJ1-1,NA,TRBV5-5,TGTGCCAGCAGCTTTAGTTCAGGGGCACTGAACACTGAAGCTTTCTTT,CASSFSSGALNTEAFF
NA,TRBJ1-5,NA,TRBV19,TGTGCCAGTAGTTCATATCGTCAGGCCGAGGGGCCTAATCAGCCCCAGCATTTT,CASSSYRQAEGPNQPQHF
NA,TRBJ1-1,NA,TRBV18,TGTGCCAGCTCGACGATGAACACTGAAGCTTTCTTT,CASSTMNTEAFF
TRBD2,TRBJ2-1,NA,TRBV7-9,TGTGCCAGCAGCTCCGAACCTAGCGGGAGATACAATGAGCAGTTCTTC,CASSSEPSGRYNEQFF
TRBD1,TRBJ2-7,NA,TRBV24-1,TGTGCCACCAGTGACCAGGGACAGGGCTACGAGCAGTACTTC,CATSDQGQGYEQYF
TRBD1,TRBJ2-7,once,TRBV20-1,TGCAGTGCTAGTACGAGTCAGGGGGCGTCCTACGAGCAGTACTTC,CSASTSQGASYEQYF
NA,TRBJ2-1,NA,TRBV19,TGTGCCAGTAGTACCTGGGACATTTACAATGAGCAGTTCTTC,CASSTWDIYNEQFF
NA,TRBJ2-4,NA,TRBV4-1,TGCGCCAGCAGCCAAGCTATTAGGCAGCTAAACATTCAGTACTTC,CASSQAIRQLNIQYF
NA,TRBJ1-2,NA,TRBV12-3/TRBV12-4,TGTGCCAGCAGCCGACGGAGGATAACGGGTAACACCTTC,CASSRRRITGNTF
TRBD2,TRBJ2-7,NA,TRBV5-1,TGCGCCAGCAGCCGTAGCGGGATCTACGAGCAGTACTTC,CASSRSGIYEQYF
NA,TRBJ2-1,NA,TRBV7-9,TGTGCCAGCAGCTCACAGAATGAGCAGTTCTTC,CASSSQNEQFF
TRBD2,TRBJ2-5,NA,TRBV2,TGTGCCAGCAAGGCTAGCGGATCCACTTGGGAGGAGACCCAGTACTTC,CASKASGSTWEETQYF
TRBD1,TRBJ2-1,NA,TRBV30,TGTGCCTGGACGGGACAGGGGGACCCAAGCTCCTACAATGAGCAGTTCTTC,CAWTGQGDPSSYNEQFF
TRBD1,TRBJ1-2,once,TRBV7-8,TGTGCCAGCAGCCCTCCGGACAGGAGTGAATTCTATGGCTACACCTTC,CASSPPDRSEFYGYTF
NA,TRBJ2-7,NA,TRBV12-5,TGTGCTAGAGGATGGGGCTTCGGGGAATCCTACGAGCAGTACTTC,CARGWGFGESYEQYF
NA,TRBJ1-6,NA,TRBV10-3,TGTGCCATCAGTGATATCGGGTGGAATTCACCCCTCCACTTT,CAISDIGWNSPLHF
NA,TRBJ2-1,NA,TRBV21-1,TGTGCCAGAGTTTCCTTATGGACACCTAAAGTCCACAATGAGCAGTTCTTC,CARVSLWTPKVHNEQFF
NA,TRBJ2-2,NA,TRBV5-8,TGTGCCAGCAGCTTCCGGGCGGCTAGCCTGAACACCGGGGAGCTGTTTTTT,CASSFRAASLNTGELFF
NA,TRBJ1-1,NA,TRBV11-2,TGTGCCAGCAGCTTCCCGCACCTCGGAATCACTGAAGCTTTCTTT,CASSFPHLGITEAFF
NA,TRBJ1-6,NA,TRBV2,TGTGCCAGCAGGGCCAATAGGGGGAGGGATTCACCTCTCCACTTT,CASRANRGRDSPLHF
NA,TRBJ2-1,NA,TRBV29-1,TGCAGCGTTGGTTATCGGTTAGGTTGGGTCGCCTCCTACAATGAGCAGTTCTTC,CSVGYRLGWVASYNEQFF
TRBD1,TRBJ1-6,NA,TRBV4-1,TGCGCCAGCAGCCGCTTACCGGGACAGGGTTATTCACCCCTCCACTTT,CASSRLPGQGYSPLHF
NA,TRBJ2-1,NA,TRBV11-2,TGTGCCAGGGACACCTCACTAAGCTCCTACAATGAGCAGTTCTTC,CARDTSLSSYNEQFF